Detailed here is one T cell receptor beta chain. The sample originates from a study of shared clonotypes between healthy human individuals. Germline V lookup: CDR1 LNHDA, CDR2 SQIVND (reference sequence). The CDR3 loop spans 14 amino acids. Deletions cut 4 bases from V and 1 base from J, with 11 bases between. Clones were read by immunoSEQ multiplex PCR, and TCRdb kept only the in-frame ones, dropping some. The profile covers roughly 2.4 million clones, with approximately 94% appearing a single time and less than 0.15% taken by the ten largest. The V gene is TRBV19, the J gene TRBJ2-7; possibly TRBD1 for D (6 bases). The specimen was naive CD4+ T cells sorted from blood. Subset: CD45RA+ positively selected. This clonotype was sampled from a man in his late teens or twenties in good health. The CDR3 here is CASSNPGASYEQYF. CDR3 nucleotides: TGTGCCAGTAGTAACCCAGGGGCTTCCTACGAGCAGTACTTC.